The 11 T cell receptor beta chains below all came from one sample that was sequenced in a study of blood T cells in healthy people across ages. A second PCR, run for about 7 to 12 cycles, used a sample-barcoded 5' primer plus a J-beta primer mix. From the 5' RACE reads, TCRdb called clonotypes with MiXCR, one entry per CDR3 protein. The sample carries some 670,000 distinct CDR3 sequences, around 52% recorded once. The sequenced sample was blood. These receptors all stem from a woman older than 75 in good health.

This chain links TRBV19 with TRBJ1-5, with D maybe TRBD1 (5 bases). The CDR3 totals 16 residues. V lost 6 bases, J lost 4 bases, and 19 bases lay in between. Looked up from germline, CDR1 is LNHDA and CDR2 is SQIVND (reference sequence). The CDR3 sequence: CASSPQGMRGNQPQHF. DNA of the CDR3: TGTGCCAGTAGCCCGCAGGGTATGAGGGGAAATCAGCCCCAGCATTTT.

The V call is TRBV25-1, the J call TRBJ2-5, with D possibly matching TRBD2 (5 bases). TRBJ2-7 explains the end of the DNA better; the J call may be wrong. Germline values: CDR1 MGHDK, CDR2 SYGVNS. This CDR3 has 14 amino acids. The CDR3 reads CASLAILRRHEQYF. DNA for the CDR3: TGTGCCAGCCTAGCTATCCTAAGGCGACACGAGCAGTACTTC.

This clonotype was recorded many times. V gene TRBV20-1 combines with J gene TRBJ1-2; D is unresolved. This CDR3 contains 13 residues. Germline lookup yields CDR1 DFQATT and CDR2 SNEGSKA (reference sequence). Trimming took off 0 bases at V and 4 bases at J, with 9 bases between the two ends. CDR3 DNA: TGCAGTGCTAGAGACGGACTTGGCTATGGCTACACCTTC. The encoded protein is CSARDGLGYGYTF.

V is TRBV6-2 or TRBV6-3 and J is TRBJ2-7, with D possibly TRBD1 on 5 matching bases. V lost 2 bases and J lost 7, with 21 bases in between. CDR1 and CDR2 from the germline V gene are MNHEY and SVGEGT. This CDR3 spans 16 amino acids. The CDR3 DNA sequence: TGTGCCAGCAGTTACCCCAGACAGACGGTCTACAATGAGCAGTACTTC. Its protein product is CASSYPRQTVYNEQYF.

This clonotype has only a few counts. The J gene is TRBJ2-5, the V gene TRBV10-3, with D possibly matching TRBD1 (5 bases). The J call may be faulty, since TRBJ2-7 better matches the DNA end. The CDR3 has 13 amino acids. CDR1 and CDR2 from the germline V gene are ENHRY and SYGVKD. The CDR3 protein is CAISEQDTYEQYF. The CDR3 nucleotides are TGTGCCATCAGTGAGCAGGACACTTACGAGCAGTACTTC.

This clonotype was observed many times. The CDR3 bases are TGTGCCAGCAGCTTAAGCGGGTCGATCTACAATGAGCAGTTCTTC. Its translation: CASSLSGSIYNEQFF. This sequence joins TRBV7-3 and TRBJ2-1; a weak D match, TRBD2 (5 bases). Trimming pared 1 base from V and 3 bases from J, leaving 10 bases between. The CDR3 has 15 amino acids. The germline V gene encodes CDR1 SGHTA and CDR2 FQGTGA.

The count of this clonotype is one. The chain couples TRBV27 to TRBJ2-5; 9 bases agree with TRBD1. The CDR3 covers 16 residues. The trim removed 3 bases at V and 3 bases at J, leaving 8 bases unmatched. Germline-derived CDR1 and CDR2 are MNHEY and SMNVEV (reference sequence). The CDR3 DNA sequence: TGTGCCAGCAGTTTTTTAAGGAGGACAGGGGAAGAGACCCAGTACTTC. It translates to CASSFLRRTGEETQYF.

This chain joins TRBV29-1 and TRBJ2-5; D remains ambiguous. Trimming shortened V by 3 bases and J by 11 bases, and 25 bases separated the two germline ends. The germline CDR1 and CDR2 sequences are SQVTM and ANQGSEA. The CDR3 runs 15 residues. CDR3 residues: CSVDLVGYLDNEQYF. DNA of the CDR3: TGCAGCGTTGACCTCGTGGGATACCTTGACAATGAGCAGTACTTC.

J is TRBJ2-1 and V is TRBV4-1; the D is unclear. V lost 5 bases to trimming and J lost 0 bases, with 11 bases between them. This CDR3 region has 15 residues. Germline CDR1 reads MGHRA; CDR2 reads YSYEKL. The CDR3 loop reads CASSDLPSSYNEQFF. The CDR3 DNA reads as TGCGCCAGCAGCGACCTACCAAGCTCCTACAATGAGCAGTTCTTC.

This chain links TRBV12-3 or TRBV12-4 with TRBJ2-3; tentatively, D is TRBD1 or TRBD2 (5 bases each). V dropped 5 bases and J dropped 4 bases, with 13 bases sitting between them. CDR3 size: 14 residues. The CDR3 region is CASSRQGVADTQYF. The CDR3 DNA is TGTGCCAGCAGTCGTCAGGGAGTCGCAGATACGCAGTATTTT.

This clonotype was seen a handful of times. The rearrangement links TRBV20-1 to TRBJ1-5; no firm D call. CDR3 length: 13 amino acids. The germline V and J ends were trimmed by 4 bases and 4 bases, with 11 bases remaining between them. The germline V gene encodes CDR1 DFQATT and CDR2 SNEGSKA (reference sequence). For the CDR3, the DNA is TGCAGTGCTACCCCCGGCGGGAATCAGCCCCAGCATTTT. This translates into CSATPGGNQPQHF.